This T cell receptor (beta chain) was documented in a study of shared clonotypes between healthy human individuals. The CDR3 spans 12 residues. CDR1 is SNHLY and CDR2 is FYNNEI in the germline V gene. V lost 0 bases, J lost 12 bases, and 11 bases lay in between. Clones were sequenced by immunoSEQ multiplex PCR, and TCRdb holds only the in-frame ones, with some missing. This table holds about 1.5 million clones, approximately 96% found once. The V and J genes are TRBV2 and TRBJ2-5; D is unresolved. The sequence derives from a man aged 25 to 40 in good health. The sequencing input was naive CD4+ T cells sorted from blood. Sample subset: CD45RA+ positively selected. The CDR3, as DNA: TGTGCCAGCAGTGAAGCGCAAGGTTTGGAGTACTTC. Its protein is CASSEAQGLEYF.